These T cell receptor beta chains were read from a single sample in a study of early T cells in non-severe SARS-CoV-2 infection. TCRdb reprocessed the 5' RACE reads via MiXCR and lists one record per CDR3 protein. Of tens of thousands of distinct CDR3 sequences in the sample, roughly 5.7% were seen once. The sequencing input was whole blood. These receptors were taken from an adult who was a healthcare worker with PCR-confirmed SARS-CoV-2 infection or an uninfected control (not recorded which). The CDR3 runs from the conserved cysteine through the conserved F or W. A D gene is named only where the DNA matches it firmly. Clone size appears in some rows only: once, few, many, or a class for an expanded clone.

clone_size: many; v_call: TRBV20-1; j_call: TRBJ2-1; cdr3_length: 10; d_call: -; cdr3_nt: TGCAGTGCCTCACGAGAACGGCAGTTCTTC; cdr3_aa: CSASRERQFF
clone_size: -; v_call: TRBV12-3/TRBV12-4; j_call: TRBJ2-5; cdr3_length: 13; d_call: TRBD2; cdr3_nt: TGTGCCAGCAGTGCAGCGGGAGGGAAGACCAAGTACTTC; cdr3_aa: CASSAAGGKTKYF
clone_size: many; v_call: TRBV5-1; j_call: TRBJ2-7; cdr3_length: 14; d_call: TRBD2; cdr3_nt: TGCGCCAGCAGCTTGACTAGCGGGAAGGTCGAGCAGTACTTC; cdr3_aa: CASSLTSGKVEQYF
clone_size: many; v_call: TRBV27; j_call: TRBJ1-1; cdr3_length: 15; d_call: -; cdr3_nt: TGTGCCAGCAGTTTATCGGCAGCCTGGAACACTGAAGCTTTCTTT; cdr3_aa: CASSLSAAWNTEAFF
clone_size: many; v_call: TRBV7-2; j_call: TRBJ2-7; cdr3_length: 13; d_call: TRBD2; cdr3_nt: TGTGCCAGCAGCTTCGGCGGGAGCTACGAGCAGTACTTC; cdr3_aa: CASSFGGSYEQYF
clone_size: -; v_call: TRBV5-1; j_call: TRBJ2-7; cdr3_length: 14; d_call: -; cdr3_nt: TGCGCCAGCAGCTGGGGGCGGGAACCCTACGAGCAGTACTTC; cdr3_aa: CASSWGREPYEQYF
clone_size: many; v_call: TRBV12-3/TRBV12-4; j_call: TRBJ1-5; cdr3_length: 14; d_call: TRBD1; cdr3_nt: TGTGCCAGCAGCCCACAGGGGGCAGGCCAGCCCCAGCATTTT; cdr3_aa: CASSPQGAGQPQHF
clone_size: -; v_call: TRBV12-3/TRBV12-4; j_call: TRBJ2-1; cdr3_length: 12; d_call: TRBD2; cdr3_nt: TGTGCCAGCAGGGCGGGAGATGTCGGGCAGTTCTTC; cdr3_aa: CASRAGDVGQFF
clone_size: -; v_call: TRBV5-4; j_call: TRBJ2-7; cdr3_length: 12; d_call: TRBD1; cdr3_nt: TGTGCCAGCAGCTGGGACAGGGGCGAGCAGTACTTC; cdr3_aa: CASSWDRGEQYF
clone_size: medium-sized; v_call: TRBV24-1; j_call: TRBJ2-2; cdr3_length: 15; d_call: TRBD2; cdr3_nt: TGTGCCACCAGAGAAGCGGGAGTGGGCACCGGGGAGCTGTTTTTT; cdr3_aa: CATREAGVGTGELFF
clone_size: many; v_call: TRBV20-1; j_call: TRBJ1-2; cdr3_length: 16; d_call: -; cdr3_nt: TGCAGTGCTTCAGGGGCACGGGCGGAATCTAACTATGGCTACACCTTC; cdr3_aa: CSASGARAESNYGYTF
clone_size: many; v_call: TRBV7-8; j_call: TRBJ1-5; cdr3_length: 15; d_call: TRBD1; cdr3_nt: TGTGCCAGCAGCTCTCGACAGGGGCGAAATCAGCCCCAGCATTTT; cdr3_aa: CASSSRQGRNQPQHF
clone_size: few; v_call: TRBV5-7; j_call: TRBJ2-2; cdr3_length: 15; d_call: -; cdr3_nt: TGTGCCAGCAGCAGAGAGCGGACAGCCTTCGGGGAGCTGTTTTTT; cdr3_aa: CASSRERTAFGELFF
clone_size: many; v_call: TRBV3-1; j_call: TRBJ2-3; cdr3_length: 14; d_call: -; cdr3_nt: TGTGCCAGCAGCCTAAGAGGCCGCACAGATACGCAGTATTTT; cdr3_aa: CASSLRGRTDTQYF
clone_size: few; v_call: TRBV6-5; j_call: TRBJ2-3; cdr3_length: 13; d_call: TRBD2; cdr3_nt: TGTGCCAGCGGGAGGGCGGGCACAGATACGCAGTATTTT; cdr3_aa: CASGRAGTDTQYF
clone_size: -; v_call: TRBV24-1; j_call: TRBJ1-3; cdr3_length: 15; d_call: -; cdr3_nt: TGTGCCACCAGTGATGGCCGACGGTCTGGAAACACCATATATTTT; cdr3_aa: CATSDGRRSGNTIYF
clone_size: -; v_call: TRBV14; j_call: TRBJ1-5; cdr3_length: 13; d_call: TRBD1; cdr3_nt: TGTGCCAGCAGCCAAACAGGGGGTGCGCCCCAGCATTTT; cdr3_aa: CASSQTGGAPQHF
clone_size: many; v_call: TRBV7-2; j_call: TRBJ2-1; cdr3_length: 17; d_call: -; cdr3_nt: TGTGCCAGCACCCCCCGCGGGGGCGCGGGCGGAAACAATGAGCAGTTCTTC; cdr3_aa: CASTPRGGAGGNNEQFF
clone_size: -; v_call: TRBV27; j_call: TRBJ2-3; cdr3_length: 16; d_call: -; cdr3_nt: TGTGCCACCGTTGGGGGGTCCGGCTGGGGCACAGATACGCAGTATTTT; cdr3_aa: CATVGGSGWGTDTQYF
clone_size: many; v_call: TRBV6-5; j_call: TRBJ1-6; cdr3_length: 11; d_call: -; cdr3_nt: TGTGCCAGCAGTTCTAATTCACCCCTCCACTTT; cdr3_aa: CASSSNSPLHF
clone_size: many; v_call: TRBV7-9; j_call: TRBJ2-5; cdr3_length: 17; d_call: TRBD2; cdr3_nt: TGTGCCAGCAGCTCGAAGACTAGCGGACGATCCCAAGAGACCCAGTACTTC; cdr3_aa: CASSSKTSGRSQETQYF
clone_size: many; v_call: TRBV20-1; j_call: TRBJ2-2; cdr3_length: 14; d_call: TRBD2; cdr3_nt: TGCAGTGCTAGATGGGACTACCTCACCGGGGAGCTGTTTTTT; cdr3_aa: CSARWDYLTGELFF
clone_size: medium-sized; v_call: TRBV2; j_call: TRBJ2-6; cdr3_length: 16; d_call: TRBD1; cdr3_nt: TGTGCCAGCAGTGGACAGGGAAGCCCTGGGGCCAACGTCCTGACTTTC; cdr3_aa: CASSGQGSPGANVLTF
clone_size: few; v_call: TRBV6-5; j_call: TRBJ1-2; cdr3_length: 14; d_call: -; cdr3_nt: TGTGCCAGCAGGGCGACGGAAACTAACTATGGCTACACCTTC; cdr3_aa: CASRATETNYGYTF
clone_size: few; v_call: TRBV19; j_call: TRBJ2-1; cdr3_length: 15; d_call: -; cdr3_nt: TGTGCCAGTAGTATACGCTCGGGAAAATACAATGAGCAGTTCTTC; cdr3_aa: CASSIRSGKYNEQFF
clone_size: many; v_call: TRBV5-8; j_call: TRBJ1-2; cdr3_length: 15; d_call: TRBD1; cdr3_nt: TGTGCCAGCAGCTTGGCGGCAGGGGGCTACTATGGCTACACCTTC; cdr3_aa: CASSLAAGGYYGYTF
clone_size: many; v_call: TRBV19; j_call: TRBJ1-5; cdr3_length: 15; d_call: -; cdr3_nt: TGTGCCACCAAGGAGACGGGACTTAGCAATCAGCCCCAGCATTTT; cdr3_aa: CATKETGLSNQPQHF
clone_size: many; v_call: TRBV12-3/TRBV12-4; j_call: TRBJ1-2; cdr3_length: 14; d_call: -; cdr3_nt: TGTGCCAGCAGTTTAGGGGCACCGAACTATGGCTACACCTTC; cdr3_aa: CASSLGAPNYGYTF
clone_size: many; v_call: TRBV3-1; j_call: TRBJ1-1; cdr3_length: 13; d_call: TRBD1; cdr3_nt: TGTGCCAGCAGCCGGGGACAGAGCCGAATAGCTTTCTTT; cdr3_aa: CASSRGQSRIAFF
clone_size: many; v_call: TRBV6-6; j_call: TRBJ2-7; cdr3_length: 14; d_call: -; cdr3_nt: TGTGCCAGCAGTCTTCAGACCGGAGGCTACGAGCAGTACTTC; cdr3_aa: CASSLQTGGYEQYF
clone_size: -; v_call: TRBV7-9; j_call: TRBJ1-1; cdr3_length: 15; d_call: -; cdr3_nt: TGTGCCAGCAGCTTAGAGGCCAGGGTAAACACTGAAGCTTTCTTT; cdr3_aa: CASSLEARVNTEAFF
clone_size: many; v_call: TRBV12-3/TRBV12-4; j_call: TRBJ2-5; cdr3_length: 14; d_call: -; cdr3_nt: TGTGCCAGCAGTTTGTGGCAGCTTGAAGAGACCCAGTACTTC; cdr3_aa: CASSLWQLEETQYF
clone_size: many; v_call: TRBV10-2; j_call: TRBJ1-4; cdr3_length: 15; d_call: TRBD1; cdr3_nt: TGCGCCAGCAGTGAAGCGGACAGGAGAGGTGAAAAACTGTTTTTT; cdr3_aa: CASSEADRRGEKLFF
clone_size: -; v_call: TRBV6-4; j_call: TRBJ2-1; cdr3_length: 15; d_call: -; cdr3_nt: TGTGCCAGCAGCGACGGGTCAGGCGCCTACAATGAGCAGTTCTTC; cdr3_aa: CASSDGSGAYNEQFF
clone_size: many; v_call: TRBV3-1; j_call: TRBJ2-1; cdr3_length: 15; d_call: TRBD1; cdr3_nt: TGTGCCAGCAGCCAAGTGTGGACAGGGGCAAATGAGCAGTTCTTC; cdr3_aa: CASSQVWTGANEQFF
clone_size: -; v_call: TRBV12-3/TRBV12-4; j_call: TRBJ2-3; cdr3_length: 14; d_call: TRBD1; cdr3_nt: TGTGCCACCGGACAGGGCGTTACCACAGATACGCAGTATTTT; cdr3_aa: CATGQGVTTDTQYF
clone_size: many; v_call: TRBV6-2/TRBV6-3; j_call: TRBJ1-5; cdr3_length: 16; d_call: -; cdr3_nt: TGTGCCAGCAGTTACTCGGTCAGGGGATTTGGCCAGCCCCAGCATTTT; cdr3_aa: CASSYSVRGFGQPQHF
clone_size: few; v_call: TRBV18; j_call: TRBJ2-7; cdr3_length: 12; d_call: -; cdr3_nt: TGTGCCAGCTCTCGGGAAGGGGGCGAGCAGTACTTC; cdr3_aa: CASSREGGEQYF
clone_size: few; v_call: TRBV28; j_call: TRBJ2-7; cdr3_length: 14; d_call: TRBD2; cdr3_nt: TGTGCCAGCAGTCGTAGCGGGGGCTCCTACGAGCAGTACTTC; cdr3_aa: CASSRSGGSYEQYF
clone_size: many; v_call: TRBV12-3/TRBV12-4; j_call: TRBJ1-2; cdr3_length: 15; d_call: TRBD1; cdr3_nt: TGTGCCAGCAGTCCGAGCCAGGGGGCGCATAATGGCTACACCTTC; cdr3_aa: CASSPSQGAHNGYTF
clone_size: many; v_call: TRBV5-1; j_call: TRBJ2-3; cdr3_length: 18; d_call: TRBD1; cdr3_nt: TGCGCCAGCAGCTTGGGTCAGGGGGCCGGTAGAAGCACAGATACGCAGTATTTT; cdr3_aa: CASSLGQGAGRSTDTQYF
clone_size: many; v_call: TRBV6-5; j_call: TRBJ1-2; cdr3_length: 14; d_call: -; cdr3_nt: TGTGCCAGCAGTTACCACAGCTTAACCTATGGCTACACCTTC; cdr3_aa: CASSYHSLTYGYTF
clone_size: few; v_call: TRBV12-3/TRBV12-4; j_call: TRBJ2-2; cdr3_length: 16; d_call: -; cdr3_nt: TGTGCCAGCAGTTTAGCGGTCCAGCGGCGCACCGGGGAGCTGTTTTTT; cdr3_aa: CASSLAVQRRTGELFF
clone_size: many; v_call: TRBV29-1; j_call: TRBJ2-1; cdr3_length: 12; d_call: -; cdr3_nt: TGCAGCGCAGAACCGGTATACAATGAGCAGTTCTTC; cdr3_aa: CSAEPVYNEQFF
clone_size: many; v_call: TRBV7-3; j_call: TRBJ2-7; cdr3_length: 13; d_call: -; cdr3_nt: TGTGCCAGCAGCTTGGGGCTAGGCTACGAGCAGTACTTC; cdr3_aa: CASSLGLGYEQYF
clone_size: -; v_call: TRBV11-2; j_call: TRBJ2-7; cdr3_length: 13; d_call: -; cdr3_nt: TGTGCCAGCAGTCTACTAACGTACTACGAGCAGTACTTC; cdr3_aa: CASSLLTYYEQYF
clone_size: many; v_call: TRBV7-6; j_call: TRBJ2-1; cdr3_length: 15; d_call: -; cdr3_nt: TGTGCCAGCAGCTCTCAGGGGGGCTCCTACAATGAGCAGTTCTTC; cdr3_aa: CASSSQGGSYNEQFF
clone_size: many; v_call: TRBV20-1; j_call: TRBJ1-6; cdr3_length: 12; d_call: -; cdr3_nt: TGCAGTGCTGGAACGGGGGAGGTACCCCGCCGATTT; cdr3_aa: CSAGTGEVPRRF
clone_size: many; v_call: TRBV20-1; j_call: TRBJ2-3; cdr3_length: 15; d_call: -; cdr3_nt: TGCAGTGCTAGTTACCAGCGGGTTAGCACAGATACGCAGTATTTT; cdr3_aa: CSASYQRVSTDTQYF
clone_size: many; v_call: TRBV5-1; j_call: TRBJ2-1; cdr3_length: 15; d_call: -; cdr3_nt: TGCGCCAGCAGCTTGGGCGGACTAACCACCGGTGAGCAGTTCTTC; cdr3_aa: CASSLGGLTTGEQFF
clone_size: many; v_call: TRBV28; j_call: TRBJ1-1; cdr3_length: 15; d_call: -; cdr3_nt: TGTGCCAGCAGTCCCCTAGGCGATATGAACACTGAAGCTTTCTTT; cdr3_aa: CASSPLGDMNTEAFF
clone_size: many; v_call: TRBV30; j_call: TRBJ2-2; cdr3_length: 14; d_call: -; cdr3_nt: TGTGCCTGGGGGGGACTGATGGGCACCGGGGAGCTGTTTTTT; cdr3_aa: CAWGGLMGTGELFF
clone_size: many; v_call: TRBV12-3/TRBV12-4; j_call: TRBJ2-1; cdr3_length: 15; d_call: -; cdr3_nt: TGTGCCAGCAGTTATCAGTCAGTCTCCTACAATGAGCAGTTCTTC; cdr3_aa: CASSYQSVSYNEQFF
clone_size: many; v_call: TRBV6-6; j_call: TRBJ1-2; cdr3_length: 11; d_call: -; cdr3_nt: TGTGCCAGCACAGGTGGAATGGGCTACACCTTC; cdr3_aa: CASTGGMGYTF